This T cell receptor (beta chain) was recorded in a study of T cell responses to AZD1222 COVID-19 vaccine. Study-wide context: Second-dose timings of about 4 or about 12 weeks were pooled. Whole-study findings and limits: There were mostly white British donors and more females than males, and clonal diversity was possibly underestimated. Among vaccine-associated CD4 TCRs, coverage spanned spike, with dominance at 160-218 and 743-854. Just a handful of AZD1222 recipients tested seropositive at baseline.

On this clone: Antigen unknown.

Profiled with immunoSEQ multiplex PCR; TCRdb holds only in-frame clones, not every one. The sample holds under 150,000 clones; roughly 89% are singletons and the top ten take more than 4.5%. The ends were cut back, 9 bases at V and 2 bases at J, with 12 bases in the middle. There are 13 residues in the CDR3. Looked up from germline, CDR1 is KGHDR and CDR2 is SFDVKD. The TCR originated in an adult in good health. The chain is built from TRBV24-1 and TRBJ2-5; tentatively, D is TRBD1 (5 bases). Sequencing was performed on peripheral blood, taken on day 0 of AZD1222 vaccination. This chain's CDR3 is CATERGPQETQYF. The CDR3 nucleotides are TGTGCCACCGAAAGGGGCCCTCAAGAGACCCAGTACTTC.